Here is one T cell receptor beta chain with its context. Antigen specificity is unknown. These data belong to a study of T cell responses to AZD1222 COVID-19 vaccine. The overall study: Doses given second, at about 4 or about 12 weeks, were pooled.

Study-level results: Repertoire sampling happened only post peak T cell response. At baseline, just a handful of AZD1222 recipients tested seropositive. CD4 TCRs associated with vaccination spanned spike, dominating at 160-218 and 743-854.

Assay: immunoSEQ multiplex PCR; the TCRdb copy retains only in-frame clones and omits some. The sample lists around 87,000 clones, 65% to 90% occurring once. V shed 3 bases and J shed 1 base, with 6 bases lying between them. Germline V lookup: CDR1 PRHDT, CDR2 FYEKMQ (reference sequence). CDR3 length: 13 residues. The sequences come from peripheral blood, collected on day 0 of AZD1222 vaccination. This sequence joins TRBV13 and TRBJ1-1; D unresolved. The sequence came from an adult in good health. CDR3 nucleotides: TGTGCCAGCAGCTTCGACAAGAACACTGAAGCTTTCTTT. Protein product: CASSFDKNTEAFF.